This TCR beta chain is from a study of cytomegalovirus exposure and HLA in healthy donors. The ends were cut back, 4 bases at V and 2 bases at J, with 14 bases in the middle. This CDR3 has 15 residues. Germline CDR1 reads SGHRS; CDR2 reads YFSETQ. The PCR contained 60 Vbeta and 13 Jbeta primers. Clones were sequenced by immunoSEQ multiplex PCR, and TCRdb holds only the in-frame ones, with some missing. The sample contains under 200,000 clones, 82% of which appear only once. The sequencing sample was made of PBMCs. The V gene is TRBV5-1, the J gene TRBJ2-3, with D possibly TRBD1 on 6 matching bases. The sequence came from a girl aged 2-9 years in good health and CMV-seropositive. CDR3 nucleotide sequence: TGCGCCAGCAGCCCGGGACAACCAATCACAGATACGCAGTATTTT. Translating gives CASSPGQPITDTQYF.